These T cell receptor beta chains were read from a single sample in a study of CD8 T cells in ankylosing spondylitis. MiXCR was run by TCRdb on the 5' RACE reads, yielding one entry per CDR3 protein. Found here are 800,000 to 900,000 distinct CDR3 sequences, around 11% of them singletons; the top ten hold roughly 0.51%. The sample taken for sequencing was blood, either unsorted or a sorted T cell fraction (not recorded which). These receptors came from a male donor with ankylosing spondylitis. The conserved cysteine and the conserved F or W are not part of the CDR3 here. Each record gives: V gene, J gene, CDR3 length, CDR3 protein.

>TRBV27|TRBJ2-1|12
ASSFSQAHNEQF
>TRBV7-2|TRBJ1-1|15
ASSLAFSVNQRTEAF
>TRBV20-1|TRBJ2-3|13
SASPARTSTDTQY
>TRBV4-3|TRBJ1-2|13
DSSQEETPTYGYT
>TRBV20-1|TRBJ2-5|13
SARAPGLRSETQY
>TRBV20-1|TRBJ2-3|13
SAPVLGHTFDTQY
>TRBV5-1|TRBJ1-1|13
ASSMGTAEDTEAF
>TRBV5-6|TRBJ2-7|12
ASSARLRPTEQY
>TRBV12-3/TRBV12-4|TRBJ1-5|13
ASSVRQGKNQPQH
>TRBV12-3/TRBV12-4|TRBJ1-1|9
ASSFGTDAF
>TRBV12-3/TRBV12-4|TRBJ2-3|14
ASSLSMASGTDTQY
>TRBV5-1|TRBJ2-1|11
ASSLSDFSRQF
>TRBV20-1|TRBJ2-2|13
SASLSWEHTGELF
>TRBV5-5|TRBJ1-1|11
ASSLGTDTEAF
>TRBV5-1|TRBJ2-1|12
ASSGDTWSEEQF
>TRBV9|TRBJ2-2|12
ASSVGQGPGELF
>TRBV29-1|TRBJ2-5|13
SVESYSVLQETQY
>TRBV6-2/TRBV6-3|TRBJ2-3|20
ASSPRRRGGLQSLQRTDTQY
>TRBV7-9|TRBJ1-2|12
ASSLGGRHYGYT
>TRBV6-1|TRBJ2-7|14
ASSPSTGNHPYEQY
>TRBV6-1|TRBJ2-7|12
ASSKDRATYEQY
>TRBV2|TRBJ1-6|16
ASSVRGTGTAYNSPLH
>TRBV9|TRBJ2-3|14
ASSVGRSGGGDTQY
>TRBV20-1|TRBJ2-1|14
SARDPRASWDNEQF
>TRBV27|TRBJ1-5|14
ASGRQGALGNQPQH
>TRBV5-1|TRBJ1-5|13
ASSLVAGSGQPQH
>TRBV6-2/TRBV6-3|TRBJ2-3|14
ASSGPGVWRGDTQY
>TRBV29-1|TRBJ2-1|11
SVGLISYNEQF
>TRBV7-9|TRBJ2-7|14
ASSPGLTRSTYEQY
>TRBV11-2|TRBJ1-1|11
ASSLLAGTEAS
>TRBV20-1|TRBJ1-2|11
SAAPSPGYGYT
>TRBV20-1|TRBJ2-1|15
SALDRGGISSYNEQF
>TRBV29-1|TRBJ1-1|12
SVLVRGQNTEAF
>TRBV5-4|TRBJ2-1|14
ASSLNSGPTYNEQF
>TRBV5-5|TRBJ1-2|12
ASSLAKGGYGYT
>TRBV6-2/TRBV6-3|TRBJ2-1|13
ASSSHRDDYNEQF
>TRBV20-1|TRBJ2-7|11
SAPGQGVYEQY
>TRBV28|TRBJ1-4|12
ASGYRAGDEKLF
>TRBV11-1|TRBJ2-1|19
ASSLARPAGGFLSSYNEQF